The clone carrying this T cell receptor beta chain showed up just a few times. Antigen specificity is unknown. The CDR3 consists of 15 residues. Germline values: CDR1 MNHNY, CDR2 SVGAGI (reference sequence). The J segment lost 4 bases and the V segment lost 8 bases, leaving 7 bases of the junction unmatched. The data were taken from a study of cytomegalovirus exposure and HLA in healthy donors. Study-wide findings and caveats: On later analysis, the bulk of CMV-associated TCR beta chains appeared to be HLA-restricted. Specific recognition of CMV antigens was confirmed in vitro for a few chains (all CMV-associated). In a later analysis, TCR beta V- and J-gene trimming showed a link to a missense DCLRE1C variant.

Primers for the PCR totalled 60 Vbeta and 13 Jbeta. Under the authors' procedure: Roughly 11 million of the 80 million or so unique TCR beta chains counted in a later analysis were shared. The assay was immunoSEQ multiplex PCR, and TCRdb's table has in-frame clones only and misses some. The V and J calls and clone size are taken from that table; D and trimming were inferred from the DNA. The sample includes tens of thousands of clones, around four fifths of them seen just once. The TCR was taken from a man aged 25 to 40 in good health and CMV-seronegative. V is TRBV6-6 and J is TRBJ2-2, with 10 positions matching TRBD1. Sequencing used PBMCs. CDR3 amino acids: CASGDRGLVTGELFF. The CDR3 DNA reads as TGTGCCAGCGGCGACAGGGGGCTTGTCACCGGGGAGCTGTTTTTT.